Following are 21 T cell receptor beta chains from one sample sequenced in a study of cytomegalovirus exposure and HLA in healthy donors. The PCR contained 60 Vbeta and 13 Jbeta primers. Some clones are missing from TCRdb's copy, which holds only in-frame ones; the method was immunoSEQ multiplex PCR. In the table there are 150,000 to 180,000 clones, over 75% of which are singletons. The source material was PBMCs. These receptor sequences come from a woman in her thirties or forties in good health and CMV-seropositive.

V usage is TRBV19 and J usage is TRBJ2-5; D unresolved. The length of the CDR3 is 11 residues. Germline V lookup: CDR1 LNHDA, CDR2 SQIVND (reference sequence). The V end lost 6 bases, the J end lost 4 bases, and 6 bases lay between the germline ends. The CDR3, as DNA: TGTGCCAGTAGCTCGGGAGAGACCCAGTACTTC. Translation gives CASSSGETQYF.

The gene calls are TRBV7-8 and TRBJ2-1; TRBD2 might be the D (5 bases). Trimming removed 5 bases from V and 7 bases from J, with 18 bases in between. The CDR3 has 15 residues. CDR1 SGHVS and CDR2 FQNEAQ come from the germline V gene. The CDR3 sequence: CASSPMGGGLNEQFF. The CDR3 bases are TGTGCCAGCAGCCCCATGGGCGGCGGGTTGAATGAGCAGTTCTTC.

J is TRBJ2-7 and V is TRBV28, with a weak D call TRBD2 (6 bases). Germline CDR1 MDHEN, CDR2 SYDVKM. The CDR3 spans 15 residues. V lost 4 bases and J lost 2, with 15 bases in between. The CDR3 DNA sequence: TGTGCCAGCAGTTCTCCGTCGGGACTTACCTACGAGCAGTACTTC. This codes for CASSSPSGLTYEQYF.

DNA of the CDR3: TGTGCCAGCAGTTGGACTAGCGGGATCCCTGGCAATGAGCAGTTCTTC. Protein: CASSWTSGIPGNEQFF. The V and J genes are TRBV6-6 and TRBJ2-1; 12 nucleotides match TRBD2. Per germline, CDR1 MNHNY and CDR2 SVGAGI (reference sequence). The junction had 7 bases not matched to a gene; V was cut back by 4 bases and J by 6 bases. This CDR3 has 16 residues.

The genes are TRBV4-2 and TRBJ2-2; the match to TRBD2 covers 10 bases. CDR3 length: 18 residues. V shed 4 bases and J 6 bases; nucleotides not matched to a gene: 14. Germline CDR1 LGHNA, CDR2 YNFKEQ. In DNA, the CDR3 is TGTGCCAGCAGCCTAAGGGGTGGACTAGCGGATACTTCCGGGGAGCTGTTTTTT. Encoded protein: CASSLRGGLADTSGELFF.

The chain links TRBV28 to TRBJ1-5; D uncertain. The CDR3 length is 14 residues. The germline gives CDR1 MDHEN, CDR2 SYDVKM. V dropped 5 bases and J dropped 3 bases, with 11 bases sitting between them. The CDR3 sequence is CASSLVMTNQPQHF. DNA of the CDR3: TGTGCCAGCAGTCTAGTAATGACCAATCAGCCCCAGCATTTT.

This clone was seen a handful of times. The chain links TRBV9 to TRBJ2-4, with D possibly matching TRBD2 (5 bases). V was trimmed by 0 bases and J by 0 bases, leaving 19 bases between them. Germline V gene lookup returns CDR1 SGDLS and CDR2 YYNGEE. This CDR3 comprises 19 residues. CDR3 DNA sequence: TGTGCCAGCAGCGTAGGGGCAACTAGTTCGGATTTAGCCAAAAACATTCAGTACTTC. Amino acid sequence: CASSVGATSSDLAKNIQYF.

The V gene is TRBV30, the J gene TRBJ1-3, with a possible D match to TRBD1 (6 bases). There are 14 residues in the CDR3. From germline, CDR1 is GTSNPN and CDR2 SVGIG (reference sequence). Trimming stripped 8 bases from V and 0 bases from J, with 14 bases between. The CDR3 bases are TGTGCCGGGGGACACCGGGCCTCTGGAAACACCATATATTTT. It translates to CAGGHRASGNTIYF.

The chain recombines TRBV6-1 with TRBJ1-3; TRBD1 agrees at 8 bases. This CDR3 has 15 amino acids. Germline V gene sequence: CDR1 MNHNS, CDR2 SASEGT. V lost 4 bases and J lost 4; bases outside the gene matches: 6. In DNA form, the CDR3 reads TGTGCCAGCAGTGGTACAGGGGGATGGGGAAACACCATATATTTT. As protein: CASSGTGGWGNTIYF.

The chain joins TRBV14 to TRBJ2-4, with D possibly matching TRBD1 (6 bases). Looked up from germline, CDR1 is SGHDN and CDR2 is FVKESK. The CDR3 loop spans 17 amino acids. The V gene lost 3 bases and the J gene lost 2 bases, with 17 bases spanning the gap. The CDR3, as DNA: TGTGCCAGCAGCCAGGCCTCCTGGGGGCTGACCAAAAACATTCAGTACTTC. It codes for CASSQASWGLTKNIQYF.

The chain employs TRBV10-1 and TRBJ2-7; D gene ambiguous. Germline CDR1 is WNHNN and CDR2 is SYGVQD (reference sequence). V shed 3 bases and J shed 3 bases, with 9 bases lying between them. There are 13 residues in the CDR3. CDR3 amino acids: CASSEAASYEQYF. CDR3 bases: TGCGCCAGCAGTGAAGCAGCGAGCTACGAGCAGTACTTC.

The chain couples TRBV5-6 to TRBJ1-2; 9 bases match TRBD1. The CDR3 is 16 amino acids. From germline, CDR1 is SGHDT and CDR2 YYEEEE. Germline trimming cut 4 bases from V and 4 bases from J; bases unmatched to any gene: 11. The CDR3 region is CASSTSGTGQLYGYTF. DNA for the CDR3: TGTGCCAGCAGCACTTCCGGGACAGGGCAACTCTATGGCTACACCTTC.

V is TRBV9 and J is TRBJ1-5, with D possibly being TRBD1 (5 bases). CDR3 length equals 15 residues. The germline V and J ends were trimmed by 0 bases and 3 bases, with 10 bases remaining between them. CDR1 and CDR2 (germline): SGDLS, YYNGEE. CDR3: CASSVGGRVNQPQHF. CDR3 coding DNA: TGTGCCAGCAGCGTAGGAGGCAGGGTCAATCAGCCCCAGCATTTT.

J is TRBJ1-6 and V is TRBV5-1; 7 positions match TRBD1. This CDR3 has 13 residues. The junction had 7 bases not matched to a gene; V was cut back by 3 bases and J by 13 bases. Looked up from germline, CDR1 is SGHRS and CDR2 is YFSETQ. This chain's CDR3 is CASSSQGDTPLHF. The DNA for the CDR3 is TGCGCCAGCAGCTCCCAGGGGGATACTCCCCTCCACTTT.

V usage is TRBV5-1 and J usage is TRBJ2-5, with TRBD2 as a possible D gene (5 bases). This CDR3 is 17 amino acids long. Deletions cut 4 bases from V and 1 base from J, with 20 bases between. Germline CDR1 is SGHRS and CDR2 is YFSETQ. CDR3 nucleotides: TGCGCCAGCAGCGAGAAACAACAAAGCGGAACCCAAGAGACCCAGTACTTC. Translated, it gives CASSEKQQSGTQETQYF.

The gene calls are TRBV7-2 and TRBJ2-1; 7 nucleotides align to TRBD2. Germline V gene data show CDR1 as SGHTA and CDR2 as FQGNSA. Losses at the gene ends were 4 bases for V and 9 bases for J; bases not matched to a gene: 12. The CDR3 spans 15 residues. This chain's CDR3 is CASSSRDYYASEQFF. The CDR3 coding sequence is TGTGCCAGCAGCTCGCGGGACTACTACGCAAGTGAGCAGTTCTTC.

The J gene is TRBJ2-7, the V gene TRBV7-2; perhaps TRBD1 as D (6 bases). The CDR3 is made up of 13 amino acids. CDR1 SGHTA and CDR2 FQGNSA come from the germline V gene. V lost 5 bases to trimming and J lost 4 bases, with 12 bases between them. The CDR3 coding sequence is TGTGCCAGCAGCCGTGGCAGGGGTTACGAGCAGTACTTC. Protein sequence: CASSRGRGYEQYF.

This clone has only one observation. This sequence joins TRBV2 and TRBJ2-3, with D possibly TRBD2 on 6 matching bases. The germline gives CDR1 SNHLY, CDR2 FYNNEI. The CDR3 runs 14 residues. The ends were cut back, 3 bases at V and 1 base at J, with 8 bases in the middle. CDR3: CASSEVAGTDTQYF. For the CDR3, the DNA is TGTGCCAGCAGTGAGGTAGCGGGCACAGATACGCAGTATTTT. The entire variable domain, with the rest obtained from reference TRBV2 and TRBJ2-3, is as follows: EPEVTQTPSHQVTQMGQEVILRCVPISNHLYFYWYRQILGQKVEFLVSFYNNEISEKSEIFDDQFSVERPDGSNFTLKIRSTKLEDSAMYFCASSEVAGTDTQYFGPGTRLTVL.

V and J are TRBV5-3 and TRBJ1-2, with D unresolved. TRBV5-3 is treated as an ORF (open reading frame) with a function not yet certain. The CDR3 covers 15 residues. Trimming shortened V by 3 bases and J by 3 bases, and 15 bases separated the two germline ends. The CDR3 protein is CARSSGLRCYYGYTF. The CDR3 region has the DNA TGTGCCAGAAGCTCCGGGTTAAGATGTTACTATGGCTACACCTTC.

The chain recombines TRBV28 with TRBJ2-3, with D perhaps matching TRBD1 (5 bases). Trimming took 4 bases from V and 8 from J, leaving 13 bases between them. Germline loops: CDR1 MDHEN, CDR2 SYDVKM. CDR3 length equals 13 residues. The CDR3 is CASSSLRVGTQYF. CDR3 nucleotide sequence: TGTGCCAGCAGTTCGCTCAGGGTTGGTACGCAGTATTTT.

This sequence joins TRBV4-2 and TRBJ2-1, with 10 bases aligning to TRBD1. CDR3 length equals 15 residues. Trimming took 0 bases from V and 9 from J; bases not matched to a gene: 5. Germline V lookup: CDR1 LGHNA, CDR2 YNFKEQ. The CDR3 sequence: CASSQDRTGGSEQFF. The CDR3 DNA sequence: TGTGCCAGCAGCCAAGACAGGACAGGGGGTAGTGAGCAGTTCTTC.